This T cell receptor (beta chain) was recorded in a study of cytomegalovirus exposure and HLA in healthy donors. V lost 0 bases and J lost 8, with 14 bases in between. CDR1 and CDR2 (germline): LNHNV, YYDKDF (reference sequence). This CDR3 is built from 15 residues. The PCR made use of 60 Vbeta and 13 Jbeta primers. Produced via immunoSEQ multiplex PCR; TCRdb's table is partial and in-frame only. The profile covers over 75,000 clones, with approximately 80% appearing a single time and about 0.69% taken by the ten largest. The sample was PBMCs. This clonotype originated in a woman aged 60-75 years in good health and CMV-seronegative. The chain recombines TRBV15 with TRBJ1-3; unclear D gene. CDR3 in amino acids: CATSRDLYGVYTIYF. The CDR3 region has the DNA TGTGCCACCAGCAGAGATCTCTACGGGGTATACACCATATATTTT.